What follows is one T cell receptor beta chain and its context. Its cognate antigen is unknown. The data are from a study of blood T cells in healthy people across ages. Study results and caveats: Strongly correlated with naive T cell percentage was TCR beta diversity. TCR beta diversity per million T cells fell roughly linearly with age.

Primed by a sample-barcoded 5' primer and a J-beta primer mix, a second PCR proceeded for about 6 to 11 cycles. A single record per CDR3 protein comes from TCRdb applying MiXCR to the 5' RACE reads. The profile covers about a million distinct CDR3 sequences, with just over 50% appearing a single time and 20% to 25% taken by the ten largest. Germline V gene data show CDR1 as KGHSH and CDR2 as LQKENI. The CDR3 has 13 amino acids. Deletions cut 5 bases from V and 7 bases from J, with 9 bases between. The specimen was blood. This chain joins TRBV18 and TRBJ1-6; the D is unclear. The receptor's source is a woman aged 60-75 years in good health. DNA for the CDR3: TGTGCCAGCTCAACTACCGAAAATTCACCCCTCCACTTT. Translating it yields CASSTTENSPLHF. The full variable domain, completed using reference TRBV18 and TRBJ1-6, is NAGVMQNPRHLVRRRGQEARLRCSPMKGHSHVYWYRQLPEEGLKFMVYLQKENIIDESGMPKERFSAEFPKEGPSILRIQQVVRGDSAAYFCASSTTENSPLHFGNGTRLTVT.